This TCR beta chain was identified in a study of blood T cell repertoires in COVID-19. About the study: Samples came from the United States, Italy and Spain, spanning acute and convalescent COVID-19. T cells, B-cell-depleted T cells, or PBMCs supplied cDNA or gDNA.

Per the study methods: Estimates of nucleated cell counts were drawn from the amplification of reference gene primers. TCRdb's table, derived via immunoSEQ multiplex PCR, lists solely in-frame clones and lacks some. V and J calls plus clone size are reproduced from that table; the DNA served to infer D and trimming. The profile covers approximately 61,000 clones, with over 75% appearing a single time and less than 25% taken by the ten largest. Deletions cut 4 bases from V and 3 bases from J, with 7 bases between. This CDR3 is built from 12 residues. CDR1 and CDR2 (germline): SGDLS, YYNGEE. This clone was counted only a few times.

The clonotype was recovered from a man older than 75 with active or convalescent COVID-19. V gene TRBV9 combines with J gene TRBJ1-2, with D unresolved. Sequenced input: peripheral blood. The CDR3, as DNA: TGTGCCAGCAGCCTCAGTGACTATGGCTACACCTTC. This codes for CASSLSDYGYTF. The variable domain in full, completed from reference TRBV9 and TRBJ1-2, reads DSGVTQTPKHLITATGQRVTLRCSPRSGDLSVYWYQQSLDQGLQFLIQYYNGEERAKGNILERFSAQQFPDLHSELNLSSLELGDSALYFCASSLSDYGYTFGSGTRLTVV.